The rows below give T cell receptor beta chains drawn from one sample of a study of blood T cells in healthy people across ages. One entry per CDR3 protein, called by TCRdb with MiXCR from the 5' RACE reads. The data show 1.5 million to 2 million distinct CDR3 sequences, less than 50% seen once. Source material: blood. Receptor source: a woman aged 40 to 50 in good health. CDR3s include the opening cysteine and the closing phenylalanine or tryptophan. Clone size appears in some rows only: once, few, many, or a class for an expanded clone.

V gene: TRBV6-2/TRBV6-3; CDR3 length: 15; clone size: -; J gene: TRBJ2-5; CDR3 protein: CASTLSYGGGETQYF
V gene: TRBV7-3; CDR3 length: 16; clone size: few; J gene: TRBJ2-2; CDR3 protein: CASSSEPGLRGGELFF
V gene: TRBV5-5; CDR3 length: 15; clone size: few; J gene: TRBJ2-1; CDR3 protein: CASREGLAGANEQFF
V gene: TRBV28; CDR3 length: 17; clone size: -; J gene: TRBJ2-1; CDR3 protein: CASRGTSGGQSWYEQFF
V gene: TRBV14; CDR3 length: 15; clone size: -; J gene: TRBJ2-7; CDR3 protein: CASSQLAGDLYEQYF
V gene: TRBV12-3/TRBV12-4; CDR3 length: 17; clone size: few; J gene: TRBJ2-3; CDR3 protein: CASSTPNSGGYTDTQYF
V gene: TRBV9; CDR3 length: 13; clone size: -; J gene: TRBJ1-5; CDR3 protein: CASSVAADQPQHF
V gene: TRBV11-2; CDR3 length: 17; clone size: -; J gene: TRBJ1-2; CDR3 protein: CASSLDPGGDRAYGYTF
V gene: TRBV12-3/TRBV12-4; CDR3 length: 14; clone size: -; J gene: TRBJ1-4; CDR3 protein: CASQDRRANEKLFF
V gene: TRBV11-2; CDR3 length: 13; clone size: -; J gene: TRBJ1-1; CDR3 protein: CASSFVVSSEAFF
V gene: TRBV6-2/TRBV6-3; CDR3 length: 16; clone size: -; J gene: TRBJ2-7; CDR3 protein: CASSYTGGSTSYEQYF
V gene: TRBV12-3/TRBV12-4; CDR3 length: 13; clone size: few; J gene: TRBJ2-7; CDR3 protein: CASSLRADRESYF
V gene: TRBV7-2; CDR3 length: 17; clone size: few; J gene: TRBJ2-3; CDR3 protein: CAQEGGTSGGGADTQYF
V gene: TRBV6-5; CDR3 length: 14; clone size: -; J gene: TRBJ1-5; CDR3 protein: CASRGRGGNQPQHF
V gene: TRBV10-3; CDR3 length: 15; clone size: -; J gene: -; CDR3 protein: CAISEVQGTNYEQYF
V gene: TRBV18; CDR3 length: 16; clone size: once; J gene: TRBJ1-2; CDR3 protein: CASSPIARPEEDGYTF
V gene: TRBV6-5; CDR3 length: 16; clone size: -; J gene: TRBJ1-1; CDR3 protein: CASSLTRGFGSTEAFF
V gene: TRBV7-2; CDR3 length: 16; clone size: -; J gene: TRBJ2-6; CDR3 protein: CASSPRFSSGANVLTF
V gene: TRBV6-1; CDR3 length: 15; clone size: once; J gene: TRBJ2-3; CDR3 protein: CASSEGSSNLDTQYF
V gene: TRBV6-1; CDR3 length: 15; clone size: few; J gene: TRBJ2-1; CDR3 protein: CASRWTSGAYNEQFF
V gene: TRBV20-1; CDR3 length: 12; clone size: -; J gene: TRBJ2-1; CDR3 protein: CSARGISPEQFF
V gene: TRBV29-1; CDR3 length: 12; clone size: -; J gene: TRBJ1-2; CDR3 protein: CSVELGQYGYTF
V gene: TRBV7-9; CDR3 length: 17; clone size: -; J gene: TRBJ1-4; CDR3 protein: CASSPGQGRSTNEKLFF
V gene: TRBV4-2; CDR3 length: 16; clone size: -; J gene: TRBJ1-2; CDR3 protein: CASSPGTGMGFYGYTF
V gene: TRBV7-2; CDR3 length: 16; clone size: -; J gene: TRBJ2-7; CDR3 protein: CASSLAQTGAPYEQYF
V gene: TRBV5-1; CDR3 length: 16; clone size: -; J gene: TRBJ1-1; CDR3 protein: CASSLGQGQGGTEAFF
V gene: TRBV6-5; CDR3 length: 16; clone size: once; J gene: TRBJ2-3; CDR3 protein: CASSYSQATFTDTQYF
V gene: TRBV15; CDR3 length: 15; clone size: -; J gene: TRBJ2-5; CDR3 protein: CATSSPSTGVETQYF
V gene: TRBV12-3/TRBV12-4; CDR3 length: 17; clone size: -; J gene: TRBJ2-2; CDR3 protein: CASSLVLGGANTGELFF
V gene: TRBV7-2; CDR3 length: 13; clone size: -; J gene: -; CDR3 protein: CASSLISWGEQYF
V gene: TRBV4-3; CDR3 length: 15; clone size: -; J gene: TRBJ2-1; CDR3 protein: CASSYRAASYNEQFF
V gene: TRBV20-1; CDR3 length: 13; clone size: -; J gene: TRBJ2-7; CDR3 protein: CSARASSSGEQYF
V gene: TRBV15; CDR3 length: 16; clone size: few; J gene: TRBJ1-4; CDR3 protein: CATSRSGQVREEKLFF
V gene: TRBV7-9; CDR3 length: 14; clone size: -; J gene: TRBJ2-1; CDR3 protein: CASSLDAGVNEQFF
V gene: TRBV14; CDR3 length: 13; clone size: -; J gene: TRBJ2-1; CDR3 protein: CASSQDIRNEQFF
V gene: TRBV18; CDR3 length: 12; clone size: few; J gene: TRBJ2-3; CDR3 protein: CASSPTGSGEYF
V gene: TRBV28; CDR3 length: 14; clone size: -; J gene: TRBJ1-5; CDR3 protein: CASRNKRSNQPQHF
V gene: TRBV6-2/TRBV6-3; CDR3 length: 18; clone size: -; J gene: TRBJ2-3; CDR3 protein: CASSHFSPGLPKGDTQYF
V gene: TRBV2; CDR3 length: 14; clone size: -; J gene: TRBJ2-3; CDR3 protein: CASSSTGWADTQYF
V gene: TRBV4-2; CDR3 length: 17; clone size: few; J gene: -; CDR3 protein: CASSQDGAGGLYNEQYF
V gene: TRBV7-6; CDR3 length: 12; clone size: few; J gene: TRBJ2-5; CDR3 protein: CASKSTQETQYF
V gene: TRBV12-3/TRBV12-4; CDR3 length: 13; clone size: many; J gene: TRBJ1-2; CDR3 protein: CASRMTGGDGYTF
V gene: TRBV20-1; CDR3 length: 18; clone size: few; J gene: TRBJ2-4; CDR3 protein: CSARGNGLRPRDGNIQYF
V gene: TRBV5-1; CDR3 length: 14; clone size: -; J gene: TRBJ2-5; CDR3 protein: CASSSGQGYETQYF
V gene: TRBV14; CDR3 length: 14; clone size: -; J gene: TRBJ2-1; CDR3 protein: CASSQLSSYNEQFF